This TCR beta chain was found in a study of tumor and adjacent non-tumor tissue in lung cancer listed by TCRdb under 2018. Regarding the study in general: Patients with adenocarcinoma (approximately 11), squamous cell carcinoma (2) and small cell lung cancer (1) were included in the cohort. Ages among the roughly 15 patients ranged from about 30 to 85 years, there were some 10 men and 5 women, and disease was at TNM stage I to III. A total of 95 million to 150 million productive TCRbeta reads were generated by sequencing, corresponding to an average of approximately 4 million reads per sample. Bulk TCRbeta repertoires were compared between lung tumor tissue and matched distant non-tumor lung tissue obtained from fewer than 18 lung cancer patients. TCRbeta CDR3 sequencing was performed on 25 to 35 paired specimens, with one tumor sample and one normal lung sample collected per patient. Summary of the overall study and its limitations: TCR diversity (inverse Simpson) was significantly higher in tumor than in normal lung tissue (approximately 400 vs 170, P = 0.0075, Mann-Whitney U test). Peripheral blood was not sequenced, so blood TCRbeta repertoires in these lung cancer patients were not examined. A significantly larger cumulative share of the repertoire was made up by the top 100 clones in normal lung than in tumor tissue. Significantly higher TCR diversity was found in younger patients, and higher tumor TCR diversity was associated with shorter overall and disease-free survival. Only roughly 16 patients were in the cohort, and the authors stated that larger samples and more detailed clinical data are needed. The sequencing platform is not named in the methods, and unique molecular identifiers are not mentioned.

The method behind the library was multiplex PCR. The data were produced on an Illumina HiSeq 2500. TCRbeta libraries were constructed through three rounds of nested PCR with primers (Table S4) according to protocols adapted from ARM-PCR. Before sequencing, PCR products of 200-500 bp were cut from the gel and purified using the QIAquick gel extraction kit. In the paper's pipeline: Reads were cleaned with Trimmomatic, merged with FLASH into complete CDR3 sequences, and assigned to V(D)J germline segments with MiTCR. Clonal diversity was calculated as the inverse Simpson's index using VDJtools. Productive reads were defined as in-frame sequences without a premature stop codon. In-frame beta chains were kept once TCRdb had trimmed the public reads at Q25 with fastp and called clones with MiXCR. Records with the same CDR3 protein are collapsed into one entry carrying the most frequent genes and DNA. The V and J calls follow TCRdb's processing rather than the paper's. This sample holds fewer than 150,000 distinct CDR3 sequences; about 71% were observed only once. Clones ranked in the top ten supply 15% to 20% of the sample.

RNA was isolated from bulk, unsorted tissue, and RNA quality was assessed with a NanoDrop ND-1000 and an Agilent 2100. All donors had newly diagnosed lung cancer, had not received prior chemotherapy, and were admitted for thoracic surgery in China between August and November 2014. The study excluded patients who had received radiotherapy or chemotherapy before or who had another cancer at the same time. Surgical tissue pieces of about 1-2.2 cm3 were preserved in RNAlater solution and were kept at -80 degrees C until use. The CDR3 holds 16 amino acids from the cysteine to the phenylalanine. This entry keeps only the CDR3 DNA: 48 bases, framed from base 1. Clipping removes 7 bases from V and 3 bases from J, with 11 as the unmatched junction base count. CDR1 and CDR2, per the germline V gene, are MDHEN and SYDVKM. As to this clonotype: Its target antigen remains unknown. No much larger clone exists at a distance of one base, and base qualities are not known.

The chain was built from TRBV28 and TRBJ2-7; 11 of the junction bases match TRBD1. The TCR was taken from a man in his fifties or sixties with small cell lung cancer. The sequencing sample was made of lung tumor tissue. For the CDR3, the sequence is CASNSPGQGDLYEQYF. The bases are TGTGCCAGCAATTCTCCGGGACAGGGGGACCTCTACGAGCAGTACTTC.